This record concerns one TCR beta chain sequence. What it recognizes is unknown. This sample was taken from a study of cytomegalovirus exposure and HLA in healthy donors. The PCR used 60 Vbeta and 13 Jbeta primers. TCRdb's copy holds only in-frame clones and misses some; the assay was immunoSEQ multiplex PCR. Of about 130,000 clones in the sample, around 80% were seen once. Findings and limits, study-wide: Presence/absence results assume similar sequencing depth per donor, which may not hold.

Sequencing was performed on PBMCs. This receptor was obtained from a man aged 25 to 40 in good health and CMV-seronegative.

The CDR3 nucleotides read TGTGCCAGCACCAACAGGGACAGCCCGAACACCGGGGAGCTGTTTTTT. Translating it yields CASTNRDSPNTGELFF. This rearrangement joins TRBV6-4 to TRBJ2-2; 7 bases match TRBD1. V was pared by 7 bases and J by 0 bases, with 8 bases of the junction left unmatched. Germline V CDR1 and CDR2: MRHNA, SNTAGT. The CDR3 has 16 amino acids.